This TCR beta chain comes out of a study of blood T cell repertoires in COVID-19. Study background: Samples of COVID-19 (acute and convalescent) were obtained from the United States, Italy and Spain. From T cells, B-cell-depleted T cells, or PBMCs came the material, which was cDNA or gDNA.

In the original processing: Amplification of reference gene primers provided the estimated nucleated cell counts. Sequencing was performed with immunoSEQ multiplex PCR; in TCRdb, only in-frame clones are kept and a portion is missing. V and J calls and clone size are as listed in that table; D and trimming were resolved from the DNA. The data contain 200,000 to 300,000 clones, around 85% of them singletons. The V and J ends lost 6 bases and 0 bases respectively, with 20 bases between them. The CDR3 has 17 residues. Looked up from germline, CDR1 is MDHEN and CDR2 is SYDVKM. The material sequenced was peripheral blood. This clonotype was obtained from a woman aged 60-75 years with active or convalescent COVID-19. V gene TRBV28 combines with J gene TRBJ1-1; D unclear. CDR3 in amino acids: CASSRTFRSAMNTEAFF. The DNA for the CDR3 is TGTGCCAGCAGCCGAACATTTAGGAGTGCCATGAACACTGAAGCTTTCTTT. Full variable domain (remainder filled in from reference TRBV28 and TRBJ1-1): DVKVTQSSRYLVKRTGEKVFLECVQDMDHENMFWYRQDPGLGLRLIYFSYDVKMKEKGDIPEGYSVSREKKERFSLILESASTNQTSMYLCASSRTFRSAMNTEAFFGQGTRLTVV.